This is a list of T cell receptor beta chains from one sample in a study of blood T cell repertoires in COVID-19. Profiling relied on immunoSEQ multiplex PCR, and the TCRdb table lists in-frame clones only, not all of them. The sample yields about 230,000 clones, over 70% seen once. The sample comprised peripheral blood. The receptors were gathered from a woman aged 80 or over with acute or convalescent COVID-19. Both conserved end residues are part of each CDR3. A D gene is named only where the DNA matches it firmly. Part of the rows lack a size; the others show once, few, many or a class for expanded clones.

d_gene: TRBD1
j_gene: TRBJ1-2
v_gene: TRBV12-3/TRBV12-4
abundance: .
CDR3aa: CASIRQGAFGYTF
CDR3nt: TGTGCCAGCATTCGACAGGGGGCTTTCGGCTACACCTTC

d_gene: TRBD2
j_gene: TRBJ2-1
v_gene: TRBV15
abundance: .
CDR3aa: CATSREGTSGKRNEQFF
CDR3nt: TGTGCCACCAGCAGAGAGGGGACTAGCGGGAAAAGGAATGAGCAGTTCTTC

d_gene: TRBD1
j_gene: TRBJ1-1
v_gene: TRBV28
abundance: .
CDR3aa: CASSLGQGYTEAFF
CDR3nt: TGTGCCAGCAGTCTGGGACAGGGGTACACTGAAGCTTTCTTT

d_gene: .
j_gene: TRBJ1-2
v_gene: TRBV4-1
abundance: .
CDR3aa: CASSTGLTTADPNYGYTF
CDR3nt: TGCGCCAGCAGCACAGGACTAACGACAGCGGACCCTAACTATGGCTACACCTTC

d_gene: .
j_gene: TRBJ1-2
v_gene: TRBV10-3
abundance: .
CDR3aa: CAISGGEGKNYGYTF
CDR3nt: TGTGCCATCAGTGGTGGGGAGGGGAAGAACTATGGCTACACCTTC

d_gene: TRBD2
j_gene: TRBJ2-1
v_gene: TRBV5-1
abundance: few
CDR3aa: CASSLNFGTNDNEQFF
CDR3nt: TGCGCCAGCAGCCTAAATTTTGGGACTAACGACAATGAGCAGTTCTTC

d_gene: .
j_gene: TRBJ2-1
v_gene: TRBV5-1
abundance: .
CDR3aa: CASSLFPGSSYNEQFF
CDR3nt: TGCGCCAGCAGCTTGTTTCCGGGTAGCTCCTACAATGAGCAGTTCTTC

d_gene: TRBD2
j_gene: TRBJ2-1
v_gene: TRBV11-2
abundance: .
CDR3aa: CASSTSSGEINEQFF
CDR3nt: TGTGCCAGCAGCACATCTAGCGGCGAAATCAATGAGCAGTTCTTC

d_gene: TRBD1
j_gene: TRBJ1-3
v_gene: TRBV5-1
abundance: once
CDR3aa: CASSLVGQGNSGNTIYF
CDR3nt: TGCGCCAGCAGCTTGGTCGGACAGGGGAACTCTGGAAACACCATATATTTT

d_gene: .
j_gene: TRBJ1-2
v_gene: TRBV5-1
abundance: .
CDR3aa: CASSSGGSRLDIERYTF
CDR3nt: TGCGCCAGCAGCTCCGGGGGGAGCCGGCTGGATATAGAGCGCTACACCTTC

d_gene: TRBD1
j_gene: TRBJ2-7
v_gene: TRBV24-1
abundance: .
CDR3aa: CATSEGTGGTYEQYF
CDR3nt: TGTGCCACCAGTGAGGGGACAGGGGGAACCTACGAGCAGTACTTC

d_gene: TRBD2
j_gene: TRBJ2-1
v_gene: TRBV4-1
abundance: .
CDR3aa: CASSQVASGTPSYNEQFF
CDR3nt: TGCGCCAGCAGCCAAGTCGCAAGCGGGACCCCCTCCTACAATGAGCAGTTCTTC

d_gene: .
j_gene: TRBJ2-7
v_gene: TRBV2
abundance: .
CDR3aa: CASSPGTYYEQYF
CDR3nt: TGTGCCAGCAGCCCCGGGACATACTACGAGCAGTACTTC

d_gene: .
j_gene: TRBJ2-1
v_gene: TRBV11-2
abundance: .
CDR3aa: CASSPSPYNEQFF
CDR3nt: TGTGCCAGCAGCCCGTCTCCTTACAATGAGCAGTTCTTC

d_gene: .
j_gene: TRBJ1-3
v_gene: TRBV19
abundance: many
CDR3aa: CASHGGNTIYF
CDR3nt: TGTGCCAGTCACGGGGGAAACACCATATATTTT

d_gene: TRBD2
j_gene: TRBJ2-1
v_gene: TRBV7-2
abundance: once
CDR3aa: CASSYRWAGEKNEQFF
CDR3nt: TGTGCCAGCAGCTATAGATGGGCGGGGGAGAAGAATGAGCAGTTCTTC

d_gene: TRBD2
j_gene: TRBJ2-2
v_gene: TRBV11-2
abundance: many
CDR3aa: CASSPNRLAGGRYTGELFF
CDR3nt: TGTGCCAGCAGCCCTAATCGTTTAGCGGGAGGGAGATACACCGGGGAGCTGTTTTTT

d_gene: .
j_gene: TRBJ2-1
v_gene: TRBV5-4
abundance: .
CDR3aa: CASSLGGDRSEQFF
CDR3nt: TGTGCCAGCAGCTTGGGGGGGGATCGTAGTGAGCAGTTCTTC

d_gene: TRBD2
j_gene: TRBJ2-5
v_gene: TRBV6-5
abundance: .
CDR3aa: CASTRTSGGYETQYF
CDR3nt: TGTGCCAGCACCAGGACTAGCGGGGGTTACGAGACCCAGTACTTC

d_gene: TRBD1
j_gene: TRBJ1-3
v_gene: TRBV27
abundance: .
CDR3aa: CASRMGDRGNTIYF
CDR3nt: TGTGCCAGCAGGATGGGGGACAGGGGGAACACCATATATTTT

d_gene: .
j_gene: TRBJ2-7
v_gene: TRBV6-1
abundance: many
CDR3aa: CASSEHGGKDEQYF
CDR3nt: TGTGCCAGCAGTGAACATGGCGGTAAGGACGAGCAGTACTTC

d_gene: .
j_gene: TRBJ2-6
v_gene: TRBV6-5
abundance: once
CDR3aa: CASSPLDAGANVLTF
CDR3nt: TGTGCCAGCAGTCCCCTAGATGCCGGGGCCAACGTCCTGACTTTC

d_gene: .
j_gene: TRBJ2-1
v_gene: TRBV28
abundance: .
CDR3aa: CASSLMMGTAGYNEQFF
CDR3nt: TGTGCCAGCAGTTTAATGATGGGTACAGCCGGATACAATGAGCAGTTCTTC

d_gene: .
j_gene: TRBJ1-4
v_gene: TRBV18
abundance: .
CDR3aa: CASSQGRDFEKLFF
CDR3nt: TGTGCCAGCTCACAGGGGAGGGACTTTGAAAAACTGTTTTTT

d_gene: TRBD2
j_gene: TRBJ2-5
v_gene: TRBV6-6
abundance: .
CDR3aa: CASSFGLAETQYF
CDR3nt: TGTGCCAGCAGTTTCGGACTAGCGGAGACCCAGTACTTC

d_gene: .
j_gene: TRBJ1-6
v_gene: TRBV13
abundance: once
CDR3aa: CASSTLKNSPLHF
CDR3nt: TGTGCCAGCAGCACATTAAAGAATTCACCCCTCCACTTT

d_gene: .
j_gene: TRBJ2-3
v_gene: TRBV10-1
abundance: .
CDR3aa: CASSPHPEALTDTQYF
CDR3nt: TGCGCCAGCAGCCCTCATCCGGAGGCTCTCACAGATACGCAGTATTTT

d_gene: .
j_gene: TRBJ2-3
v_gene: TRBV19
abundance: few
CDR3aa: CASSGSNTDTQYF
CDR3nt: TGTGCCAGTAGCGGGAGTAACACAGATACGCAGTATTTT

d_gene: .
j_gene: TRBJ2-1
v_gene: TRBV21-1
abundance: .
CDR3aa: CASRTPCASGSYNEQFF
CDR3nt: TGTGCCAGCAGAACCCCGTGCGCTAGCGGGTCCTACAATGAGCAGTTCTTC

d_gene: TRBD2
j_gene: TRBJ2-7
v_gene: TRBV6-1
abundance: few
CDR3aa: CASSEGGLAGAVYEQYF
CDR3nt: TGTGCCAGCAGTGAAGGGGGACTAGCGGGAGCCGTATACGAGCAGTACTTC